A selection of T cell receptor beta chains follows, all from one sample in a study of CD4 T cells in relation to SARS-CoV-2 and coronaviruses. The data were produced by immunoSEQ multiplex PCR, yet TCRdb's version contains in-frame clones alone and is incomplete. Altogether 25,000 to 30,000 clones are present, roughly 82% being singletons, with the ten largest covering approximately 12%. Their cognate antigens are unknown. Input material: CD4+ T cells from PBMCs, cultured in vitro. These TCRs come from a human donor in good health. CDR3s include the opening cysteine and the closing phenylalanine or tryptophan. A D gene is named only where the DNA matches it firmly. Clone size, where shown, is once, few, many, or a class for clones that have expanded.

J gene,clone size,V gene,D gene,CDR3 DNA,CDR3 protein
TRBJ2-1,.,TRBV5-1,TRBD2,TGCGCCAGCAGCTTAGGGACTAGCGGGAACAATGAGCAGTTCTTC,CASSLGTSGNNEQFF
TRBJ1-4,.,TRBV19,TRBD1,TGTGCCAGTAGTGCGTCCGGGACAGGGCTCGAAAAACTGTTTTTT,CASSASGTGLEKLFF
TRBJ2-5,.,TRBV5-1,TRBD2,TGCGCCAGGAGCCTCCGGGGGGACCCCCAAGAGACCCAGTACTTC,CARSLRGDPQETQYF
TRBJ2-2,.,TRBV30,.,TGTGCCGGGAAGGACCCCACCCGTTTGGGAGTGCGCAACACCGGGGAGCTGTTTTTT,CAGKDPTRLGVRNTGELFF
TRBJ2-7,.,TRBV5-1,.,TGCGCCAGCAGCTCGGCTGACGGATTCTCCTACGAGCAGTACTTC,CASSSADGFSYEQYF
TRBJ2-5,.,TRBV19,.,TGTGCCAGTAGTACCGGGGGCTCACTGGAGACCCAGTACTTC,CASSTGGSLETQYF
TRBJ2-3,.,TRBV10-1,TRBD2,TGCGCCAGCGGAGCGGGACGCACAGATACGCAGTATTTT,CASGAGRTDTQYF
TRBJ1-2,few,TRBV3-1/TRBV3-2,TRBD1,TGTGCCAGCAGCCAAGGGCGGATATCGGGACAGGGGGTAATGAATGGCTACACCTTC,CASSQGRISGQGVMNGYTF
TRBJ1-4,once,TRBV5-1,TRBD1,TGCGCCAGCAGCCCCGGGACAGGGGATGCAACTAATGAAAAACTGTTTTTT,CASSPGTGDATNEKLFF
TRBJ1-1,once,TRBV19,.,TGTGCCAGTAGTATTCGTGGGGGCCTGAACACTGAAGCTTTCTTT,CASSIRGGLNTEAFF